Shown below are 17 T cell receptor beta chains from a single sample sequenced in a study of beta chain features in type 1 diabetes. Isolated RNA was reverse transcribed in full, so expressed TCRB transcripts were sequenced. Libraries were prepared by immunoSEQ multiplex PCR; TCRdb keeps only in-frame clonotypes and omits some of them. The profile covers approximately 250,000 clones, with roughly 13% appearing a single time and around 0.026% taken by the ten largest. Sequenced sample: naive CD4+ T cells from blood. Every receptor here comes from a woman aged 35 to 49 in good health.

This chain links TRBV5-1 with TRBJ1-6; D might be TRBD1 (6 bases). The CDR3 contains 14 residues. The V end lost 5 bases, the J end lost 11 bases, and 17 bases lay between the germline ends. The germline V gene encodes CDR1 SGHRS and CDR2 YFSETQ. CDR3 nucleotides: TGCGCCAGCAGTGAAGGGGGAAGGATTACACCCCTCCACTTT. Translated: CASSEGGRITPLHF.

Of note for this clone: Sequence at one end of the junction differs from germline and may be a read error. The chain employs TRBV7-7 and TRBJ1-5; D unclear. This CDR3 has 11 amino acids. CDR1 and CDR2 from the germline V gene are SSHAT and FNYEAQ (reference sequence). As DNA, the CDR3 is TGTGCTAGCAGCTTCGGGCAGCCCCAGCATTTT. Protein sequence: CASSFGQPQHF.

This clone has more than one count but fewer than ten. This sequence joins TRBV11-2 and TRBJ2-7; D gene unclear. V lost 5 bases, J lost 0 bases, and 14 bases lay in between. This CDR3 has 15 residues. Germline V gives CDR1 SGHAT, CDR2 FQNNGV. For the CDR3, the DNA is TGTGCCAGCAGCAGGTATCAGGCCAGCTCCTACGAGCAGTACTTC. It specifies CASSRYQASSYEQYF.

V usage is TRBV19 and J usage is TRBJ1-4; possible D gene TRBD1, 6 bases. CDR1 is LNHDA and CDR2 is SQIVND in the germline V gene (reference sequence). The CDR3 runs 15 residues. V was cut by 4 bases and J by 5 bases, with 14 bases left in between. The CDR3 loop reads CASSTGIGGNEKLFF. In DNA form, the CDR3 reads TGTGCCAGTAGTACAGGGATAGGGGGAAATGAAAAACTGTTTTTT. Filled out from reference TRBV19 and TRBJ1-4, the complete variable domain reads DGGITQSPKYLFRKEGQNVTLSCEQNLNHDAMYWYRQDPGQGLRLIYYSQIVNDFQKGDIAEGYSVSREKKESFPLTVTSAQKNPTAFYLCASSTGIGGNEKLFFGSGTQLSVL.

The V gene is TRBV5-1, the J gene TRBJ2-6; 11 bases align to TRBD1. CDR1 SGHRS and CDR2 YFSETQ come from the germline V gene. CDR3 length: 17 amino acids. The V and J ends lost 4 bases and 2 bases, in that order; junction bases with no gene match: 5. The DNA of the CDR3 is TGCGCCAGCAGCACCGGACAGGGGGCGACTGGGGCCAACGTCCTGACTTTC. Translation: CASSTGQGATGANVLTF. Full variable domain (rest looked up from reference TRBV5-1 and TRBJ2-6): KAGVTQTPRYLIKTRGQQVTLSCSPISGHRSVSWYQQTPGQGLQFLFEYFSETQRNKGNFPGRFSGRQFSNSRSEMNVSTLELGDSALYLCASSTGQGATGANVLTFGAGSRLTVL.

This clone turned up a few times. The chain carries TRBV6-1 and TRBJ1-2; 8 nucleotides align to TRBD1. This CDR3 has 13 residues. With V trimmed by 2 bases and J by 5 bases, 1 base remained unmatched. CDR1 and CDR2 (germline): MNHNS, SASEGT. The CDR3 region is CASSERTGYGYTF. For the CDR3, the DNA is TGTGCCAGCAGTGAAAGGACAGGGTATGGCTACACCTTC.

The gene calls are TRBV6-5 and TRBJ2-7, with 7 bases that match TRBD2. CDR1 MNHEY and CDR2 SVGAGI come from the germline V gene. The CDR3 extends over 14 amino acids. V shed 8 bases, J shed 4 bases, and the junction held 11 bases outside the gene matches. CDR3 coding DNA: TGTGCCAGCCGCTTCGCTAGCGGCCTTTACGAGCAGTACTTC. Its protein is CASRFASGLYEQYF.

Worth noting for this clone: A much larger clone differs by one base, so this may be a read error. The V and J genes are TRBV5-5 and TRBJ2-7, with TRBD1 identical over 8 bases. This CDR3 comprises 13 residues. Germline V gives CDR1 SGHKS, CDR2 YYEKEE (reference sequence). V dropped 3 bases and J dropped 2; count of bases not matched to a gene: 1. The CDR3 loop reads CASSSDRAYEQYF. CDR3 DNA sequence: TGTGCCAGCAGCTCGGACAGGGCCTACGAGCAGTACTTC.

This clone appeared a few times. This rearrangement joins TRBV29-1 to TRBJ1-5; 7 nucleotides line up with TRBD1. The trim removed 7 bases at V and 3 bases at J, leaving 12 bases unmatched. The CDR3 runs 15 residues. In germline, CDR1 is SQVTM, CDR2 ANQGSEA. The CDR3 coding sequence is TGCAGCGCTGCCAGGGGCACAGGGGACAATCAGCCCCAGCATTTT. Translation gives CSAARGTGDNQPQHF.

The chain couples TRBV7-2 to TRBJ2-7; D may be TRBD2 (7 bases). The germline CDR1 and CDR2 sequences are SGHTA and FQGNSA. The V end lost 2 bases, the J end lost 2 bases, and 10 bases lay between the germline ends. The CDR3 is made up of 14 amino acids. The CDR3 sequence is CASSLSGTTYEQYF. The CDR3 nucleotides read TGTGCCAGCAGCTTAAGCGGGACAACCTACGAGCAGTACTTC.

This clone was recorded a few times. The V gene is TRBV19, the J gene TRBJ1-2; D gene unclear. CDR3 length: 14 residues. Germline-derived CDR1 and CDR2 are LNHDA and SQIVND (reference sequence). V gave up 3 bases and J gave up 2 bases, with 10 bases separating them. CDR3 DNA sequence: TGTGCCAGTAGTATCCTGTGGAGCAACTATGGCTACACCTTC. It translates to CASSILWSNYGYTF.

This clone was observed a few times. This chain joins TRBV18 and TRBJ2-1, with 11 positions matching TRBD2. This CDR3 has 17 amino acids. The germline V gene has CDR1 KGHSH and CDR2 LQKENI. V lost 1 base and J lost 1; bases outside the gene matches: 3. The CDR3 coding sequence is TGTGCCAGCTCACCACTTCCTAGCGGGGGGTCCTACAATGAGCAGTTCTTC. This sequence encodes CASSPLPSGGSYNEQFF. Full variable domain (rest looked up from reference TRBV18 and TRBJ2-1): NAGVMQNPRHLVRRRGQEARLRCSPMKGHSHVYWYRQLPEEGLKFMVYLQKENIIDESGMPKERFSAEFPKEGPSILRIQQVVRGDSAAYFCASSPLPSGGSYNEQFFGPGTRLTVL.

The chain combines TRBV28 with TRBJ1-1; D gene ambiguous. Germline V gene lookup returns CDR1 MDHEN and CDR2 SYDVKM. V lost 10 bases and J 3 bases, leaving 15 bases between the germline ends. The CDR3 is 13 amino acids. The CDR3 spells CATTLSPDTEAFF. CDR3 bases: TGTGCCACCACCCTTTCCCCGGACACTGAAGCTTTCTTT.

The V gene is TRBV9, the J gene TRBJ2-7; TRBD2 aligns across 7 bases. V lost 3 bases, J lost 2 bases, and 5 bases stayed unmatched. CDR1 and CDR2 (germline): SGDLS, YYNGEE. The CDR3 loop spans 14 amino acids. The CDR3 DNA is TGTGCCAGCAGCGCGGGGGGATTAACCTACGAGCAGTACTTC. Amino acids: CASSAGGLTYEQYF.

The rearrangement uses TRBV9 and TRBJ2-1; 9 positions agree with TRBD2. Germline V gene data show CDR1 as SGDLS and CDR2 as YYNGEE. Trimming took 0 bases from V and 2 from J; bases not matched to a gene: 6. The CDR3 length is 17 residues. CDR3 nucleotide sequence: TGTGCCAGCAGCGTAGGAGGCGGGGGGGGAACCTACAATGAGCAGTTCTTC. It specifies CASSVGGGGGTYNEQFF.

This clone was seen only a few times. The genes are TRBV4-1 and TRBJ1-5, with D perhaps matching TRBD1 (5 bases). CDR1 and CDR2 (germline): MGHRA, YSYEKL. The CDR3 is 16 residues long. V dropped 4 bases and J dropped 3 bases, with 16 bases sitting between them. CDR3 sequence (DNA): TGCGCCAGCAGCCCCGTCCCTGGCAGGGTCAATCAGCCCCAGCATTTT. Residues: CASSPVPGRVNQPQHF.

The rearrangement links TRBV7-2 to TRBJ1-1, with 7 bases matching TRBD1. CDR1 and CDR2 from the germline V gene are SGHTA and FQGNSA. J was trimmed by 5 bases and V by 5 bases; bases with no gene match: 8. This CDR3 contains 14 residues. DNA for the CDR3: TGTGCCAGCAGCCCCGCCGACAGGGCGACTGAAGCTTTCTTT. It yields the protein CASSPADRATEAFF. Complete variable domain (other parts from reference TRBV7-2 and TRBJ1-1): GAGVSQSPSNKVTEKGKDVELRCDPISGHTALYWYRQSLGQGLEFLIYFQGNSAPDKSGLPSDRFSAERTGGSVSTLTIQRTQQEDSAVYLCASSPADRATEAFFGQGTRLTVV.